These 2 T cell receptor beta chains share one sample of origin, sequenced in a study of T cells in women clearing cervical HPV infection. Using immunoSEQ multiplex PCR, the repertoire was profiled, and TCRdb retains in-frame clones only, with some absent. The listing records some 33,000 clones. The sample consisted of blood buffy coat. These receptors came from a woman aged 18-69 years with a cervical HPV16 infection that either progressed to CIN3+ or cleared (not recorded which).

About this clone itself: With the read ending 3 residues before the CDR3 end, the germline J gene is used to fill in that end. The chain has TRBV19 and TRBJ2-3, with a possible D match to TRBD1 (5 bases). Trimming stripped 7 bases from V and 6 bases from J, with 20 bases between. CDR1 LNHDA and CDR2 SQIVND come from the germline V gene (reference sequence). The CDR3 spans 15 residues. Partial CDR3 DNA: TGTGCCAGTAATGTCGGCAGGGATGGATTGGATACG. Amino acids: CASNVGRDGLDT. The full-length CDR3 reads as CASNVGRDGLDTQYF.

Remarks on this clone: The sequence runs out 3 residues before the end of the CDR3; the remainder is reconstructed from the germline J gene. The chain recombines TRBV2 with TRBJ1-6; 9 nucleotides align to TRBD1. CDR1 and CDR2 (germline): SNHLY, FYNNEI. Trimming took 5 bases from V and 7 from J; bases not matched to a gene: 6. The CDR3 totals 15 residues. The CDR3 sequence: CASSSVTGGNSPLHF. The DNA read from the CDR3 is TGTGCCAGCAGTTCCGTGACAGGGGGGAATTCACCC.